This TCR beta chain is from a study of T cells in Graves' hyperthyroidism and ophthalmopathy. Whole-study results and caveats: Blood samples included most of the expanded thyroid clonotypes exceeding 0.001.

The investigators amplified TCR beta CDR3 regions from RNA transcripts. TCR CDR3 regions were first amplified by RT-PCR with HTBI primers. TCRdb independently ran MiXCR on the multiplex PCR reads; one entry per CDR3 protein. The repertoire holds a few hundred thousand distinct CDR3 sequences, with around 16% as singletons. This clonotype has just a few counts. Its matching antigen is unknown. This sequence may be a read error, since a much larger clone differs from it by one base. Exclusion of patients followed from uncontrolled infection, other autoimmune disease, pregnancy or lactation. Together with thyroid ultrasound, orbital computed tomography, serum thyroxine and TRAb, clinical symptoms were used for diagnoses. Over 8 ml fresh peripheral blood yielded the PBMCs. The CDR3 spans 15 residues.

The V and J genes are TRBV12-3 or TRBV12-4 and TRBJ2-5, with TRBD1 matching 9 bases. The sequenced material came from blood. The receptor was isolated from a woman aged 18-29 years with Graves' hyperthyroidism that later progressed to Graves' ophthalmopathy. CDR3 sequence: CAGSLGTGIGKTQYF. In nucleotides, the CDR3 is TGTGCCGGCAGTTTAGGGACAGGGATTGGGAAGACCCAGTACTTC.